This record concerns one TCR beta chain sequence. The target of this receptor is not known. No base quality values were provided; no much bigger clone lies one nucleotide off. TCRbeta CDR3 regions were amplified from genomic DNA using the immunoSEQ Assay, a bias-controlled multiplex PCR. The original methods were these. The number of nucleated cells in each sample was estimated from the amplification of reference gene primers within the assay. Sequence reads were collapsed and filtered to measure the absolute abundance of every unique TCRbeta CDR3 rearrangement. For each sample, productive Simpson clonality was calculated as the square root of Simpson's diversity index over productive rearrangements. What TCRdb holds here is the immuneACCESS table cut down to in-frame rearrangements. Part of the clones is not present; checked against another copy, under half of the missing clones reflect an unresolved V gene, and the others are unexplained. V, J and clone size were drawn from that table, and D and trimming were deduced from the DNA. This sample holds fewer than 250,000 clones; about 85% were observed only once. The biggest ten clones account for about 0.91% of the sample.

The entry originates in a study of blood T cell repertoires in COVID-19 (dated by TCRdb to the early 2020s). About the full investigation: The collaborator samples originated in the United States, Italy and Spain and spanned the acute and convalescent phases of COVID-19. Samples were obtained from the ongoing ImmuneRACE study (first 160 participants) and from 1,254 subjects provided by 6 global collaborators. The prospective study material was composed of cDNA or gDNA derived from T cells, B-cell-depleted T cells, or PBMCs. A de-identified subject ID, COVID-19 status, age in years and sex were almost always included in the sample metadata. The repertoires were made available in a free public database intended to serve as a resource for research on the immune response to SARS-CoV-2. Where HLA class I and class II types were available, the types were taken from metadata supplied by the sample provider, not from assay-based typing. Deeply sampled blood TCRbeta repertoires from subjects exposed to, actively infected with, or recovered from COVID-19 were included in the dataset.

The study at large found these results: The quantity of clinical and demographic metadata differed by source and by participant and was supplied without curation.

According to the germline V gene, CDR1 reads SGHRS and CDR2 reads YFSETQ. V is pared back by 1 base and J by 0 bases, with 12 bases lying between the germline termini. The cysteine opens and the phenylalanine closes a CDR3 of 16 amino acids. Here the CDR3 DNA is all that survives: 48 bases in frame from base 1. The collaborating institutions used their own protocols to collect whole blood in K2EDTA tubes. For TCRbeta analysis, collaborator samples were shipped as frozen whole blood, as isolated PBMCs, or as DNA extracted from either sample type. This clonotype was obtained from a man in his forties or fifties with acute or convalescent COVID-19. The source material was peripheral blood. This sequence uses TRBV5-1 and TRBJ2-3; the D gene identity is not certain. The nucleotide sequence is TGCGCCAGCAGCTTGTTGTCCCAGATTAGCACAGATACGCAGTATTTT. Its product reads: CASSLLSQISTDTQYF.